These 11 T cell receptor beta chains came from one sample sequenced in a study of cytomegalovirus exposure and HLA in healthy donors. Use of 60 Vbeta and 13 Jbeta primers characterized the PCR. The repertoire was sequenced with immunoSEQ multiplex PCR; TCRdb's copy has only in-frame clones and lacks some. This sample's table reports 180,000 or so clones. The sample taken for sequencing was PBMCs. Every receptor here comes from a woman between 18 and 29 years old in good health and CMV-seropositive.

The chain carries TRBV2 and TRBJ2-4, with D possibly matching TRBD1 (5 bases). The CDR3 covers 16 residues. Per the germline V gene, CDR1 is SNHLY and CDR2 is FYNNEI. V was shortened by 0 bases and J by 2 bases, with 11 bases between the two germline ends. The CDR3 region has the DNA TGTGCCAGCAGTGAAGCAGGGGCTACTACCAAAAACATTCAGTACTTC. Protein sequence: CASSEAGATTKNIQYF.

The V gene is TRBV7-2, the J gene TRBJ2-5, with 7 bases lining up with TRBD2. The CDR3 is 15 residues long. Trimming at V came to 1 base and at J to 5 bases, leaving 7 bases not matched to a gene. Germline-derived CDR1 and CDR2 are SGHTA and FQGNSA. CDR3 loop: CASSLVYGLEETQYF. The CDR3 DNA follows: TGTGCCAGCAGCTTAGTTTATGGACTAGAGGAGACCCAGTACTTC.

J is TRBJ1-1 and V is TRBV29-1, with D maybe TRBD1 (5 bases). The CDR3 covers 15 residues. CDR1 is SQVTM, CDR2 ANQGSEA, per germline. CDR3 nucleotide sequence: TGCAGTCACAGAATTGGGGCGTGGGGAGGCACTGAAGCTTTCTTT. As protein: CSHRIGAWGGTEAFF.

This chain joins TRBV9 and TRBJ1-4, with 7 bases aligning to TRBD1. Trimming cost V 3 bases and J 5 bases; bases outside gene matches: 7. In germline, CDR1 is SGDLS, CDR2 YYNGEE. The CDR3 runs 15 residues. The CDR3 DNA is TGTGCCAGCAGCGCGACCGGGACAGCCAATGAAAAACTGTTTTTT. This sequence encodes CASSATGTANEKLFF.

The chain has TRBV5-1 and TRBJ1-2; 7 positions agree with TRBD1. This CDR3 is 14 amino acids long. CDR1 and CDR2 from the germline V gene are SGHRS and YFSETQ. J lost 8 bases, V lost 4 bases, and 11 bases had no gene match. This chain's CDR3 is CASSLRQGLAGYTF. The CDR3, as DNA: TGCGCCAGCAGCCTCCGACAGGGCCTAGCGGGCTACACCTTC.

The chain recombines TRBV5-1 with TRBJ2-7; 13 positions match TRBD2. The junction had 2 bases not matched to a gene; V was cut back by 4 bases and J by 4 bases. Germline assignment: CDR1 SGHRS and CDR2 YFSETQ. This CDR3 has 14 amino acids. The CDR3 region is CASSRTSGGYEQYF. CDR3 bases: TGCGCCAGCAGCCGGACTAGCGGGGGATACGAGCAGTACTTC.

V gene TRBV5-1 combines with J gene TRBJ2-1, with D possibly TRBD1 on 6 matching bases. Trimming shortened V by 3 bases and J by 0 bases, and 10 bases separated the two germline ends. The CDR3 has 15 amino acids. CDR1 SGHRS and CDR2 YFSETQ come from the germline V gene. In nucleotides, the CDR3 is TGCGCCAGCAGCTACAGGGATGGCTCCTACAATGAGCAGTTCTTC. Its translation: CASSYRDGSYNEQFF. Filled out from reference TRBV5-1 and TRBJ2-1, the complete variable domain reads KAGVTQTPRYLIKTRGQQVTLSCSPISGHRSVSWYQQTPGQGLQFLFEYFSETQRNKGNFPGRFSGRQFSNSRSEMNVSTLELGDSALYLCASSYRDGSYNEQFFGPGTRLTVL.

The V call is TRBV6-1, the J call TRBJ1-3, with TRBD1 as a possible D gene (5 bases). Germline V CDR1 and CDR2: MNHNS, SASEGT. The CDR3 is 15 amino acids. Trimming left V 6 bases short and J 6 bases short, with 18 bases between. The CDR3 region is CASRGTAGTENTIYF. CDR3 nucleotide sequence: TGTGCCAGCAGAGGCACGGCGGGGACTGAAAACACCATATATTTT.

The chain carries TRBV11-3 and TRBJ1-2; D is undetermined. The CDR3 length is 13 residues. Trimming stripped 4 bases from V and 4 bases from J, with 10 bases between. Per germline, CDR1 SGHNT and CDR2 YENEEA. The CDR3 nucleotides are TGTGCCAGCAGCTCCCCCGGAGCCTATGGCTACACCTTC. Translated, it gives CASSSPGAYGYTF.

The chain employs TRBV5-4 and TRBJ2-5; maybe TRBD1 (5 bases). This CDR3 has 14 residues. Per germline, CDR1 SGHNT and CDR2 YYREEE (reference sequence). The ends were cut back, 0 bases at V and 3 bases at J, with 9 bases in the middle. CDR3 nucleotides: TGTGCCAGCAGCTTGGGGGCAGGGAAAGAGACCCAGTACTTC. This translates into CASSLGAGKETQYF.

This rearrangement joins TRBV5-5 to TRBJ1-2, with D unclear. The V gene's germline CDR1 is SGHKS and CDR2 YYEKEE (reference sequence). With 2 bases removed from V and 5 bases from J, the gap between germline ends came to 7 bases. The CDR3 sequence is 12 residues long. The CDR3 DNA is TGTGCCAGCAGCTTTAACGGTTATGGCTACACCTTC. This encodes CASSFNGYGYTF.